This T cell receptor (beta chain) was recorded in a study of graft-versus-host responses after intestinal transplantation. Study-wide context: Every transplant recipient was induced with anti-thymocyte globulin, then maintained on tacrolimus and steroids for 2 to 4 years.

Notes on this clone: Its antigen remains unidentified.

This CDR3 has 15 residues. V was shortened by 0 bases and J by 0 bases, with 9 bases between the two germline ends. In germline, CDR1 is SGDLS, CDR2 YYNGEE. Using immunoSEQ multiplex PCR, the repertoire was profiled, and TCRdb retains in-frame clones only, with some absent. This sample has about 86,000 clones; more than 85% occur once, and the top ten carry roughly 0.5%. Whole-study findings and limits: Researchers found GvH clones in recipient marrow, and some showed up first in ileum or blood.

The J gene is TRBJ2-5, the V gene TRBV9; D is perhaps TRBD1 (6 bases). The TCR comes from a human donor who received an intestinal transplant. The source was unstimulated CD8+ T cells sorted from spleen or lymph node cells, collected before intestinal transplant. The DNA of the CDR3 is TGTGCCAGCAGCGTAGACAGGGAGTACCAAGAGACCCAGTACTTC. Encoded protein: CASSVDREYQETQYF.